The source of this T cell receptor (beta chain) is a study of molecular identifiers for immune sequencing clone quantification. This clonotype was counted ten times or more. The antigen is unknown. V was shortened by 1 base and J by 4 bases, with 13 bases between the two germline ends. Per the germline V gene, CDR1 is LGHNA and CDR2 is YSLEER. This CDR3 has 15 residues. MiXCR, run by TCRdb on the PCR reads, gives a single entry per CDR3 protein. This repertoire shows about 320,000 distinct CDR3 sequences, around 21% found once; its top ten account for about 0.79%. Study conclusions and caveats: Even with around 1 million naive cells present, spiked Jurkat TCR RNA from one cell was reportedly detectable.

The clonotype comes from a human donor in good health. Some libraries in this study had Jurkat cell RNA spiked in. This chain connects TRBV4-3 to TRBJ1-1; weak D call: TRBD1 (5 bases). Sequencing was carried out using naive CD8+ T cells from blood, with Jurkat cell RNA spiked in. Subset defined: FACS-sorted CD8+CD4-CCR7+CD45RA+ naive T cells. The CDR3 reads CASSQAQGSGTEAFF. CDR3 coding DNA: TGCGCCAGCAGCCAAGCTCAGGGATCGGGCACTGAAGCTTTCTTT.